The source of this TCR beta chain is a study of beta chain features in type 1 diabetes. Expressed TCRB transcripts were sequenced because the entire RNA isolate underwent reverse transcription. Profiled with immunoSEQ multiplex PCR; TCRdb holds only in-frame clones, not every one. The sample contains hundreds of thousands of clones, 13% of which appear only once. Germline CDR1 is MGHDK and CDR2 is SYGVNS. The CDR3 covers 12 residues. Trimming removed 4 bases from V and 9 bases from J, with 10 bases in between. The study's findings and limits: Fewer junction insertions and more nucleotide deletions appeared in type 1 diabetes patients. Shortening that was moderate but significant affected the TCRB CDR3s of Type 1 diabetes patients in all four CD4+ subsets.

For this clone: Its specificity is not known.

The sample comprised naive CD4+ T cells from blood. The rearrangement links TRBV25-1 to TRBJ2-1; D is unresolved. The TCR sequence derives from a man younger than 35 with type 1 diabetes. The CDR3, as DNA: TGTGCCAGCAGTGGTTTTAAGGCTGAGCAGTTCTTC. This translates into CASSGFKAEQFF.